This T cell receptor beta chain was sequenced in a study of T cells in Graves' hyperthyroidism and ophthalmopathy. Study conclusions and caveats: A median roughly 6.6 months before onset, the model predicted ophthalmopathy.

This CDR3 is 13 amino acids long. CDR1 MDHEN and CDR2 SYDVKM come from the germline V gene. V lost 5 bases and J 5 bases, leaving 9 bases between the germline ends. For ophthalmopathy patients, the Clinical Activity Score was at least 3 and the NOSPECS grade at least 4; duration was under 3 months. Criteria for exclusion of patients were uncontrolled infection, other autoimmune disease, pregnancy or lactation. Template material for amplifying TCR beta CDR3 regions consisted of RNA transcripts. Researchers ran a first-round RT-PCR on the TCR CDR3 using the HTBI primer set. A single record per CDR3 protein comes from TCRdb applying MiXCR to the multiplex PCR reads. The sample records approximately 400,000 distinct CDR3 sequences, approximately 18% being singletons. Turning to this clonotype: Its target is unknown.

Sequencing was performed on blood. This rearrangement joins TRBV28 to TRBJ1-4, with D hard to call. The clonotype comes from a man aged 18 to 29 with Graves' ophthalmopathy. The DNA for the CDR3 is TGTGCCAGCAGTGTGGGCCCGAATGAAAAACTGTTTTTT. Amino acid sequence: CASSVGPNEKLFF.